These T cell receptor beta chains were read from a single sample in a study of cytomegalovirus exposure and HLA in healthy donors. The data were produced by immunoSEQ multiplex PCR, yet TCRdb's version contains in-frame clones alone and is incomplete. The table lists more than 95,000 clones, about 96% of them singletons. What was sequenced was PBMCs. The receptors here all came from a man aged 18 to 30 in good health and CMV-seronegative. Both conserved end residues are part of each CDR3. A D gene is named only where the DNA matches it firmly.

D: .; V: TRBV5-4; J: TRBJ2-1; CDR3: CASSLSRASYNEQFF; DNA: TGTGCCAGCAGCTTGTCCCGAGCTTCCTACAATGAGCAGTTCTTC
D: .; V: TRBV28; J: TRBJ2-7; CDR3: CASSYPLISRQGSRYEQYF; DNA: TGTGCCAGCAGTTACCCCCTTATAAGTCGGCAGGGTTCGCGATACGAGCAGTACTTC
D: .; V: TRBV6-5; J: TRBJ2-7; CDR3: CASSYSLWTDYEQYF; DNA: TGTGCCAGCAGTTACTCTCTTTGGACAGACTACGAGCAGTACTTC
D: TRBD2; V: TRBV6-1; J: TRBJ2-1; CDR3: CASGTSGRVLNEQFF; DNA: TGTGCCAGCGGGACTAGCGGGAGGGTTTTGAATGAGCAGTTCTTC
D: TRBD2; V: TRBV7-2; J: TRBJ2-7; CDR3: CASSRRTLAGTYEQYF; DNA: TGTGCCAGCAGCCGACGAACACTAGCGGGAACGTACGAGCAGTACTTC
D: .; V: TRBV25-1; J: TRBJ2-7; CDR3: CASSESRGSSYEQYF; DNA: TGTGCCAGCAGTGAAAGCAGGGGAAGCTCCTACGAGCAGTACTTC
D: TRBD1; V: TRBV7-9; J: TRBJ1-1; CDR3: CASNDRGWTEAFF; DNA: TGTGCCAGCAACGACAGGGGATGGACTGAAGCTTTCTTT
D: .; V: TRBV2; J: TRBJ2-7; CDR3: CASSAPSLNRRSSYEQYF; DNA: TGTGCCAGCAGTGCTCCTTCCCTAAACAGGAGAAGCTCCTACGAGCAGTACTTC
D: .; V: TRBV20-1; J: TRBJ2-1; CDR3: CSASLANEQFF; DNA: TGCAGTGCTAGTCTGGCCAATGAGCAGTTCTTC
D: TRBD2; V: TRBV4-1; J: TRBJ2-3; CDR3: CASSQDGRGGPQFTDTQYF; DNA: TGCGCCAGCAGCCAAGATGGGAGGGGAGGCCCCCAATTCACAGATACGCAGTATTTT
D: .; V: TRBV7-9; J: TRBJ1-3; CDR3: CASSLAPRSSSGNTIYF; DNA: TGTGCCAGCAGCTTAGCGCCTCGGTCTTCCTCTGGAAACACCATATATTTT
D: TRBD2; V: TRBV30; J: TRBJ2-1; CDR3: CAWVTSGGGEQFF; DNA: TGTGCCTGGGTGACTAGTGGGGGGGGTGAGCAGTTCTTC